The entry below gives a single T cell receptor beta chain sequence along with its context. The data were obtained in a study of cytomegalovirus exposure and HLA in healthy donors. Trimming took 6 bases from V and 1 from J; bases not matched to a gene: 9. There are 15 residues in the CDR3. Germline CDR1 SGHTS, CDR2 YDEGEE. PCR used 60 Vbeta primers and 13 Jbeta primers. Sequenced by immunoSEQ multiplex PCR; TCRdb stores in-frame clones only, minus some. This repertoire shows around 250,000 clones, 75% to 85% found once; its top ten account for about 7.3%. The material sequenced was PBMCs. The TCR was taken from a woman aged 55-70 years in good health and CMV-seropositive. This chain links TRBV5-8 with TRBJ2-5, with 7 bases that match TRBD1. The CDR3 spells CASNLLGQAQETQYF. CDR3 DNA: TGTGCCAGCAACCTACTAGGACAGGCCCAAGAGACCCAGTACTTC.